The 19 T cell receptor beta chains listed next were all sequenced from one sample in a study of blood T cell repertoires in COVID-19. Sequencing was performed with immunoSEQ multiplex PCR; in TCRdb, only in-frame clones are kept and a portion is missing. Of some 170,000 clones listed, 65% to 90% are singletons. Sequencing was performed on PBMCs or T cells enriched from blood (not recorded which). The receptors were gathered from a man aged 50-60 years who had recovered from COVID-19.

The chain carries TRBV5-1 and TRBJ1-6; 7 bases align to TRBD1. J gave up 10 bases and V 3 bases, and 7 bases lay outside the gene matches. Germline V gives CDR1 SGHRS, CDR2 YFSETQ. The CDR3 consists of 14 residues. The CDR3: CASSWDSPGSPLHF. The CDR3 nucleotides read TGCGCCAGCAGCTGGGACAGCCCGGGGTCACCCCTCCACTTT.

The genes are TRBV9 and TRBJ1-1; 7 bases align to TRBD1. Unmatched junction bases numbered 7, after V lost 4 bases and J lost 4 bases. This CDR3 has 14 residues. The germline CDR1 and CDR2 sequences are SGDLS and YYNGEE. The DNA of the CDR3 is TGTGCCAGCAGCCAGGGGGGAGCGAGCACTGAAGCTTTCTTT. It codes for CASSQGGASTEAFF. The full variable domain, rest sourced from reference TRBV9 and TRBJ1-1, is DSGVTQTPKHLITATGQRVTLRCSPRSGDLSVYWYQQSLDQGLQFLIQYYNGEERAKGNILERFSAQQFPDLHSELNLSSLELGDSALYFCASSQGGASTEAFFGQGTRLTVV.

V and J are TRBV6-5 and TRBJ1-1; D is perhaps TRBD1 (5 bases). CDR3 length equals 12 residues. Germline V gene lookup returns CDR1 MNHEY and CDR2 SVGAGI. The DNA for the CDR3 is TGTGGCTTAGGGGACTTGAACACTGAAGCTTTCTTT. Its protein product is CGLGDLNTEAFF.

A few counts support this clone. This chain uses TRBV5-1 with TRBJ1-1; no clear D. The CDR3 totals 13 residues. Germline V gene sequence: CDR1 SGHRS, CDR2 YFSETQ. V was shortened by 4 bases and J by 1 base, with 8 bases between the two germline ends. CDR3 protein: CASSLEANTEAFF. CDR3 coding DNA: TGCGCCAGCAGCCTGGAAGCGAACACTGAAGCTTTCTTT.

The chain is built from TRBV18 and TRBJ1-2; weak D call: TRBD1 (5 bases). The ends were cut back, 4 bases at V and 1 base at J, with 7 bases in the middle. The CDR3 has 13 amino acids. The V gene's germline CDR1 is KGHSH and CDR2 LQKENI. The CDR3 sequence is CASSRDSNYGYTF. The CDR3 DNA sequence: TGTGCCAGCTCACGAGACAGTAACTATGGCTACACCTTC.

The V gene is TRBV29-1, the J gene TRBJ1-4, with 10 positions matching TRBD1. The CDR3 is 16 residues long. V shed 4 bases, J shed 0 bases, and the junction held 5 bases outside the gene matches. Germline values: CDR1 SQVTM, CDR2 ANQGSEA. CDR3: CSVGDRGLATNEKLFF. CDR3 DNA: TGCAGCGTTGGGGACAGGGGTCTTGCAACTAATGAAAAACTGTTTTTT. The variable domain in full, completed from reference TRBV29-1 and TRBJ1-4, reads SAVISQKPSRDICQRGTSLTIQCQVDSQVTMMFWYRQQPGQSLTLIATANQGSEATYESGFVIDKFPISRPNLTFSTLTVSNMSPEDSSIYLCSVGDRGLATNEKLFFGSGTQLSVL.

The gene calls are TRBV5-1 and TRBJ1-1; 8 positions match TRBD1. The V and J ends lost 0 bases and 5 bases, in that order; junction bases with no gene match: 6. Germline CDR1 is SGHRS and CDR2 is YFSETQ. This CDR3 has 15 residues. The CDR3 sequence: CASSLGGTGRTEAFF. DNA of the CDR3: TGCGCCAGCAGCTTGGGAGGGACAGGAAGAACTGAAGCTTTCTTT. Based on the CDR3 plus reference TRBV5-1 and TRBJ1-1, the full variable domain is KAGVTQTPRYLIKTRGQQVTLSCSPISGHRSVSWYQQTPGQGLQFLFEYFSETQRNKGNFPGRFSGRQFSNSRSEMNVSTLELGDSALYLCASSLGGTGRTEAFFGQGTRLTVV.

The genes are TRBV4-2 and TRBJ2-2; TRBD2 aligns across 10 bases. This CDR3 comprises 16 residues. Germline-derived CDR1 and CDR2 are LGHNA and YNFKEQ. The V segment lost 3 bases and the J segment 0 bases; nucleotides outside the gene matches: 1. The CDR3 reads CASSHSGGANTGELFF. CDR3 nucleotides: TGTGCCAGCAGCCACAGCGGGGGGGCGAACACCGGGGAGCTGTTTTTT.

V is TRBV4-1 and J is TRBJ1-1; tentatively, D is TRBD1 (6 bases). V lost 4 bases to trimming and J lost 0 bases, with 12 bases between them. The germline gives CDR1 MGHRA, CDR2 YSYEKL. The CDR3 consists of 15 residues. The CDR3 nucleotides read TGCGCCAGCAGCCTAGAGGGGGGAATGAACACTGAAGCTTTCTTT. This codes for CASSLEGGMNTEAFF.

This chain joins TRBV3-1 (or the pseudogene TRBV3-2) and TRBJ1-1; TRBD1 aligns across 8 bases. The junction had 10 bases not matched to a gene; V was cut back by 6 bases and J by 7 bases. The CDR3 loop spans 14 amino acids. In germline, CDR1 is LGHDT, CDR2 YNNKEL (reference sequence). The CDR3 DNA follows: TGTGCCAGCAGACACCAGGGGGCGCGAAGTGAAGCTTTCTTT. This gives the protein CASRHQGARSEAFF.

The chain links TRBV29-1 to TRBJ1-1; 10 bases line up with TRBD1. Germline V gene sequence: CDR1 SQVTM, CDR2 ANQGSEA. The CDR3 is 13 amino acids. Unmatched junction bases numbered 0, after V lost 4 bases and J lost 1 base. The CDR3 bases are TGCAGCGTTGGGACAGGGGGGAACACTGAAGCTTTCTTT. This sequence encodes CSVGTGGNTEAFF.

The chain has TRBV6-1 and TRBJ2-3; TRBD1 aligns across 7 bases. V trimming: 4 bases; J trimming: 2 bases; junction bases outside the gene matches: 12. Germline-derived CDR1 and CDR2 are MNHNS and SASEGT. This CDR3 has 17 amino acids. The CDR3 sequence is CASSAGTVISVTDTQYF. The CDR3 coding sequence is TGTGCCAGCAGTGCCGGGACAGTAATTTCTGTCACAGATACGCAGTATTTT.

This chain links TRBV6-6 with TRBJ2-7; D is perhaps TRBD2 (6 bases). The length of the CDR3 is 13 residues. V lost 11 bases, J lost 5 bases, and 19 bases lay in between. CDR1 MNHNY and CDR2 SVGAGI come from the germline V gene (reference sequence). CDR3 sequence: CAAAGRAGNEQYF. CDR3 bases: TGTGCCGCCGCGGGGCGCGCGGGGAACGAGCAGTACTTC.

The CDR3 here is CASSPTGGGGYEQYF. CDR3 DNA sequence: TGTGCCAGCAGCCCGACAGGGGGCGGGGGCTACGAGCAGTACTTC. The chain has TRBV5-4 and TRBJ2-7, with 10 bases that match TRBD1. The CDR3 runs to 15 residues. Germline CDR1 is SGHNT and CDR2 is YYREEE (reference sequence). J was trimmed by 3 bases and V by 4 bases; bases with no gene match: 7.

The chain carries TRBV28 and TRBJ2-7; D possibly corresponds to TRBD1 (6 bases). The CDR3 consists of 15 residues. V was shortened by 5 bases and J by 7 bases, with 21 bases between the two germline ends. The germline gives CDR1 MDHEN, CDR2 SYDVKM. This CDR3 reads CASSLRDRIKGEQYF. For the CDR3, the DNA is TGTGCCAGCAGTCTCCGCGACAGGATTAAAGGGGAGCAGTACTTC.

This rearrangement joins TRBV3-1 (or the pseudogene TRBV3-2) to TRBJ1-3, with 8 bases fitting TRBD1. The junction had 0 bases not matched to a gene; V was cut back by 2 bases and J by 3 bases. The CDR3 extends over 14 amino acids. Germline V gene sequence: CDR1 LGHDT, CDR2 YNNKEL (reference sequence). The CDR3 loop reads CASSQTGGGNTIYF. Here the CDR3 DNA reads TGTGCCAGCAGCCAAACAGGGGGTGGAAACACCATATATTTT.

The chain couples TRBV29-1 to TRBJ1-1, with 7 bases identical to TRBD1. This CDR3 is built from 15 residues. V shed 4 bases and J 0 bases; nucleotides not matched to a gene: 8. Germline lookup yields CDR1 SQVTM and CDR2 ANQGSEA. The CDR3 bases are TGCAGCGTTGGGGCACAGGGGTCGGTGAACACTGAAGCTTTCTTT. Translating gives CSVGAQGSVNTEAFF.

The chain is built from TRBV11-2 and TRBJ2-1; 14 bases are shared with TRBD2. CDR3 size: 16 residues. The junction had 14 bases not matched to a gene; V was cut back by 4 bases and J by 15 bases. In germline, CDR1 is SGHAT, CDR2 FQNNGV. The DNA of the CDR3 is TGTGCCAGCAGCTGGAGGACTAGCGGGGGGTACCCCGGTTTGTTCTTC. Translated: CASSWRTSGGYPGLFF.

The chain is built from TRBV13 and TRBJ2-1, with 14 bases fitting TRBD2. This CDR3 comprises 17 residues. The germline CDR1 and CDR2 sequences are PRHDT and FYEKMQ (reference sequence). The J segment lost 6 bases and the V segment lost 3 bases, leaving 7 bases of the junction unmatched. CDR3 sequence reads: CASSFRKTSGGANEQFF. CDR3 bases: TGTGCCAGCAGCTTCAGAAAGACTAGCGGGGGGGCCAATGAGCAGTTCTTC.